Below are 16 T cell receptor beta chains sequenced from a single sample in a study of blood T cells in healthy people across ages. The second PCR ran 7 to 11 cycles with a sample-barcoded 5' primer and J-beta primers. MiXCR, run by TCRdb on the 5' RACE reads, gives a single entry per CDR3 protein. This table holds fewer than 950,000 distinct CDR3 sequences, roughly 50% found once. Input material: blood. The receptors were gathered from a man older than 75 in good health.

V and J are TRBV20-1 and TRBJ2-3; D is uncertain. CDR1 and CDR2 (germline): DFQATT, SNEGSKA (reference sequence). Trimming took off 7 bases at V and 0 bases at J, with 8 bases between the two ends. The CDR3 runs 12 residues. For the CDR3, the DNA is TGCAGTGTCCGCACCAGCACAGATACGCAGTATTTT. Its translation: CSVRTSTDTQYF.

The CDR3, as DNA: TGCGCCAGCAATACACGGCCGGGGGAAAAACTGTTTTTT. Amino acid sequence: CASNTRPGEKLFF. The chain employs TRBV5-1 and TRBJ1-4; D gene ambiguous. Germline-derived CDR1 and CDR2 are SGHRS and YFSETQ. V lost 6 bases and J 8 bases, leaving 14 bases between the germline ends. The CDR3 has 13 residues.

The rearrangement links TRBV12-5 to TRBJ2-1; maybe TRBD1 (5 bases). Germline CDR1 LGHNT, CDR2 FRNRAP. The CDR3 length is 13 residues. V was shortened by 5 bases and J by 6 bases, with 11 bases between the two germline ends. The CDR3 sequence is CASGGHLGNEQFF. The CDR3 region has the DNA TGTGCTAGTGGTGGACACCTCGGCAATGAGCAGTTCTTC.

This clonotype was picked up a small number of times. The chain carries TRBV7-2 and TRBJ2-7, with D tentatively TRBD2 (6 bases). The CDR3 has 15 amino acids. The V gene lost 6 bases and the J gene lost 3 bases, with 18 bases spanning the gap. Germline loops: CDR1 SGHTA, CDR2 FQGNSA. DNA for the CDR3: TGTGCCAGCAGTCCAGAGGGAGGTCTCTACTACGAGCAGTACTTC. Protein: CASSPEGGLYYEQYF.

V usage is TRBV20-1 and J usage is TRBJ2-6; D not certain. V dropped 5 bases and J dropped 0 bases, with 17 bases sitting between them. Germline V CDR1 and CDR2: DFQATT, SNEGSKA (reference sequence). CDR3 size: 17 residues. This chain's CDR3 is CSARGTRHTSGANVLTF. In DNA form, the CDR3 reads TGCAGTGCTCGAGGTACCAGACATACCTCTGGGGCCAACGTCCTGACTTTC.

V and J are TRBV29-1 and TRBJ2-4; D unclear. The DNA end is more similar to TRBJ2-7, so the J call may be wrong. Germline V gene lookup returns CDR1 SQVTM and CDR2 ANQGSEA. The CDR3 is 12 residues long. CDR3 region: CSAQASSSEQYF. The CDR3 DNA sequence: TGCAGCGCCCAGGCCAGTAGCAGCGAGCAGTACTTC.

The gene calls are TRBV29-1 and TRBJ2-5; a weak D match, TRBD2 (6 bases). Germline loops: CDR1 SQVTM, CDR2 ANQGSEA. V gave up 4 bases and J gave up 5 bases, with 11 bases separating them. The CDR3 consists of 12 residues. The DNA for the CDR3 is TGCAGCGTTGCCAGGGCGGGGGAGACCCAGTACTTC. This sequence encodes CSVARAGETQYF.

This rearrangement joins TRBV12-3 or TRBV12-4 to TRBJ2-3, with 7 nucleotides matching TRBD1. The CDR3 covers 14 residues. The ends lost 5 bases at V and 14 bases at J; junction bases unmatched: 16. CDR3 in amino acids: CASSPTTGIGYAYF. CDR3 DNA: TGTGCCAGCAGTCCGACGACAGGGATCGGATACGCGTATTTT.

The chain joins TRBV29-1 to TRBJ2-2; 10 bases agree with TRBD2. J lost 5 bases, V lost 4 bases, and 4 bases had no gene match. The CDR3 is made up of 14 amino acids. The V gene's germline CDR1 is SQVTM and CDR2 ANQGSEA. DNA for the CDR3: TGCAGCGTTGCTAGCGGGAGAGGGACCGGGGAGCTGTTTTTT. The encoded protein is CSVASGRGTGELFF.

This chain joins TRBV5-1 and TRBJ2-1; either TRBD1 or TRBD2 may supply D (6 bases each). Trimming stripped 1 base from V and 5 bases from J, with 13 bases between. The CDR3 covers 15 residues. The germline V gene encodes CDR1 SGHRS and CDR2 YFSETQ. The CDR3 region has the DNA TGCGCCAGCAGCTTGATCGGGGGCGGGAACAATGAGCAGTTCTTC. It yields the protein CASSLIGGGNNEQFF.

This clonotype was picked up a small number of times. This chain connects TRBV3-1 to TRBJ2-7; no definite D call. The CDR3 length is 14 residues. Germline V CDR1 and CDR2: LGHDT, YNNKEL (reference sequence). Trimming left V 1 base short and J 1 base short, with 8 bases between. The CDR3 loop reads CASSQAVTSYEQYF. Here the CDR3 DNA reads TGTGCCAGCAGCCAAGCGGTTACGTCCTACGAGCAGTACTTC.

This clonotype occurred a few times. The gene calls are TRBV9 and TRBJ2-3, with TRBD2 matching 10 bases. This CDR3 is built from 16 residues. Germline V gives CDR1 SGDLS, CDR2 YYNGEE. With V trimmed by 1 base and J by 3 bases, 5 bases remained unmatched. The CDR3: CASSVIASGSTDTQYF. The CDR3 DNA sequence: TGTGCCAGCAGCGTAATCGCTAGCGGGAGTACAGATACGCAGTATTTT.

This clonotype has more than one count but fewer than ten. The V call is TRBV24-1, the J call TRBJ1-2; weak D call: TRBD1 (5 bases). The V end lost 7 bases, the J end lost 8 bases, and 16 bases lay between the germline ends. CDR1 is KGHDR and CDR2 is SFDVKD in the germline V gene. This CDR3 has 13 amino acids. CDR3 sequence: CATSRQSFTGYTF. CDR3 nucleotides: TGTGCCACCAGCCGACAGTCGTTTACGGGCTACACCTTC.

This chain links TRBV5-1 with TRBJ1-1; weak D call: TRBD1 (5 bases). Germline values: CDR1 SGHRS, CDR2 YFSETQ. Between the trimmed V and J ends, which lost 0 bases and 4 bases, there was a span of 10 bases. The CDR3 spans 14 residues. The CDR3 DNA sequence: TGCGCCAGCAGCTTGGAGCAGGGAGGCACTGAAGCTTTCTTT. Protein product: CASSLEQGGTEAFF.

CDR3 amino acids: CASSQNPGQGTHTQYF. CDR3 sequence (DNA): TGTGCCAGCAGCCAGAATCCGGGACAGGGGACCCACACGCAGTATTTT. The rearrangement uses TRBV27 and TRBJ2-3; 10 bases are shared with TRBD1. The germline gives CDR1 MNHEY, CDR2 SMNVEV (reference sequence). Trimming took 6 bases from V and 9 from J; bases not matched to a gene: 15. The CDR3 runs 16 residues.

V usage is TRBV4-1 and J usage is TRBJ2-2; 7 nucleotides align to TRBD1. Germline CDR1 is MGHRA and CDR2 is YSYEKL. Trimming at V came to 2 bases and at J to 2 bases, leaving 2 bases not matched to a gene. The CDR3 spans 15 residues. Written as DNA, the CDR3 is TGCGCCAGCAGCCAAACAGGGGATAACACCGGGGAGCTGTTTTTT. It codes for CASSQTGDNTGELFF.